The 17 T cell receptor beta chains below all came from one sample that was sequenced in a study of Ad26.COV2.S vaccination and SARS-CoV-2 variants. Sequencing used immunoSEQ multiplex PCR; TCRdb keeps in-frame clones, though not all of them. The table lists just over 350,000 clones, 80% to 90% of them singletons, with 3% to 4% in the top ten. Described treatment: some 20 received Ad26.COV2.S at low or high dose, single or two shots; about 5 received placebo; per-sample allocation not given. Day 63 following the first vaccine or placebo injection was when the samples were taken. This sample comprised peripheral blood, obtained in a trial of Ad26.COV2.S vaccine versus placebo. Source of these receptors: a person aged 18-60 years who received the Ad26.COV2.S COVID-19 vaccine or a placebo.

CDR3 nucleotide sequence: TGCGCCAGCGCTAGCGCTAGCGGAGAGGCCTACGAGCAGTACTTC. This sequence encodes CASASASGEAYEQYF. This chain uses TRBV10-1 with TRBJ2-7; TRBD2 matches at 7 bases. The CDR3 totals 15 residues. The V gene end was trimmed by 8 bases and the J gene end by 2 bases; junction bases not matched to a gene: 12. Germline V gives CDR1 WNHNN, CDR2 SYGVQD (reference sequence).

The rearrangement links TRBV25-1 to TRBJ1-2, with 11 bases identical to TRBD1. This CDR3 comprises 15 residues. Germline V gene lookup returns CDR1 MGHDK and CDR2 SYGVNS. Losses at the gene ends were 3 bases for V and 8 bases for J; bases not matched to a gene: 8. The CDR3: CASSDPRTGGRGYTF. The DNA for the CDR3 is TGTGCCAGCAGTGACCCGCGGACAGGGGGCCGGGGCTACACCTTC.

The CDR3: CASSTRQGWVEQYF. CDR3 nucleotide sequence: TGCGCCAGCAGCACAAGACAGGGATGGGTCGAGCAGTACTTC. V usage is TRBV5-1 and J usage is TRBJ2-7; 7 bases agree with TRBD1. This CDR3 spans 14 amino acids. CDR1 is SGHRS and CDR2 is YFSETQ in the germline V gene. V shed 4 bases, J shed 6 bases, and the junction held 10 bases outside the gene matches. The full variable domain, in which reference TRBV5-1 and TRBJ2-7 provide the parts outside the CDR3, is KAGVTQTPRYLIKTRGQQVTLSCSPISGHRSVSWYQQTPGQGLQFLFEYFSETQRNKGNFPGRFSGRQFSNSRSEMNVSTLELGDSALYLCASSTRQGWVEQYFGPGTRLTVT.

The genes are TRBV5-4 and TRBJ2-6; tentative D call: TRBD1 (5 bases). The CDR3 spans 15 residues. V was cut by 7 bases and J by 1 base, with 12 bases left in between. Germline CDR1 SGHNT, CDR2 YYREEE (reference sequence). The CDR3: CASSMGPSGANVLTF. CDR3 in DNA: TGTGCCAGCTCCATGGGGCCATCTGGGGCCAACGTCCTGACTTTC.

The chain is built from TRBV7-2 and TRBJ2-1; a weak D match, TRBD2 (6 bases). The V gene lost 5 bases and the J gene lost 9 bases, with 17 bases spanning the gap. Germline CDR1 and CDR2: SGHTA and FQGNSA. The CDR3 consists of 14 residues. CDR3 DNA: TGTGCCAGCAGCCCCTACCGCGGGGAAACTGAGCAGTTCTTC. It yields the protein CASSPYRGETEQFF.

This sequence joins TRBV14 and TRBJ1-2; D not resolved. The CDR3 extends over 14 amino acids. V dropped 1 base and J dropped 2 bases, with 8 bases sitting between them. The V gene's germline CDR1 is SGHDN and CDR2 FVKESK. The CDR3 region is CASSQGMENYGYTF. The CDR3, as DNA: TGTGCCAGCAGCCAAGGCATGGAAAACTATGGCTACACCTTC.

The J gene is TRBJ2-3, the V gene TRBV30, with 7 bases fitting TRBD2. This CDR3 comprises 16 residues. CDR1 and CDR2 from the germline V gene are GTSNPN and SVGIG (reference sequence). The V segment lost 7 bases and the J segment 0 bases; nucleotides outside the gene matches: 13. The CDR3 here is CASKERGLLSTDTQYF. CDR3 nucleotide sequence: TGTGCCTCCAAAGAGCGGGGTTTACTTAGCACAGATACGCAGTATTTT.

Comment on this clone: Germline and junction disagree at one end, which may indicate a read error. The J gene is TRBJ1-1, the V gene TRBV4-1, with D perhaps TRBD1 (6 bases). The CDR3 loop spans 16 amino acids. Germline V gene sequence: CDR1 MGHRA, CDR2 YSYEKL. CDR3 protein: CARSPRGGAPNTEAFF. The CDR3 DNA follows: TGCGCCCGCAGCCCGAGGGGGGGGGCGCCGAACACTGAAGCTTTCTTT.

J is TRBJ1-5 and V is TRBV7-9; 9 bases align to TRBD1. This CDR3 has 18 residues. Germline V gives CDR1 SEHNR, CDR2 FQNEAQ (reference sequence). V trimming: 5 bases; J trimming: 0 bases; junction bases outside the gene matches: 11. The CDR3 coding sequence is TGTGCCAGCAGCCCCTGTTGGGACAGGGACTATAGCAATCAGCCCCAGCATTTT. This gives the protein CASSPCWDRDYSNQPQHF.

The genes are TRBV10-1 and TRBJ2-5; D perhaps matches TRBD2 (5 bases). Trimming removed 7 bases at V and 4 bases at J, with 22 bases between. The germline gives CDR1 WNHNN, CDR2 SYGVQD (reference sequence). CDR3 length: 16 amino acids. The CDR3 DNA reads TGCGCCAGCATTAAATCCTCGGCTCTAGGGAGAGAGACCCAGTACTTC. This translates into CASIKSSALGRETQYF.

The J gene is TRBJ2-7, the V gene TRBV27; 7 bases map to TRBD2. CDR3 length equals 15 residues. Germline V gives CDR1 MNHEY, CDR2 SMNVEV (reference sequence). The junction had 7 bases not matched to a gene; V was cut back by 2 bases and J by 3 bases. In nucleotides, the CDR3 is TGTGCCAGCAGTTTAGGGGCTAGCGGTTACTACGAGCAGTACTTC. This translates into CASSLGASGYYEQYF.

The chain couples TRBV10-1 to TRBJ1-4; D call uncertain. CDR1 is WNHNN, CDR2 SYGVQD, per germline (reference sequence). CDR3 length equals 11 residues. V was cut by 6 bases and J by 8 bases, with 7 bases left in between. The CDR3 is CASSDREKLFF. The CDR3, as DNA: TGCGCCAGCAGCGACCGGGAAAAACTGTTTTTT.

The V and J genes are TRBV27 and TRBJ2-2; tentative D call: TRBD2 (5 bases). The CDR3 loop spans 16 amino acids. CDR1 is MNHEY, CDR2 SMNVEV, per germline (reference sequence). V was cut by 2 bases and J by 1 base, with 11 bases left in between. CDR3 loop: CASSLLLAGNTGELFF. CDR3 DNA: TGTGCCAGCAGTTTACTTTTGGCGGGGAACACCGGGGAGCTGTTTTTT.

This chain connects TRBV19 to TRBJ1-2; D is unresolved. Germline CDR1 and CDR2: LNHDA and SQIVND (reference sequence). The V end lost 4 bases, the J end lost 4 bases, and 7 bases lay between the germline ends. This CDR3 spans 12 amino acids. The CDR3 loop reads CASSRASYGYTF. CDR3 bases: TGTGCCAGTAGTAGGGCCAGCTATGGCTACACCTTC.

The rearrangement uses TRBV5-1 and TRBJ2-7; no clear D gene. The germline V and J ends were trimmed by 0 bases and 6 bases, with 13 bases remaining between them. CDR1 is SGHRS and CDR2 is YFSETQ in the germline V gene. CDR3 length equals 14 residues. The CDR3 DNA reads as TGCGCCAGCAGCTTGGCCGGGTGGGCCAGCGAGCAGTACTTC. Protein product: CASSLAGWASEQYF.

This chain joins TRBV6-2 or TRBV6-3 and TRBJ2-3, with 15 bases matching TRBD2. The CDR3 is 17 residues long. V lost 6 bases, J lost 0 bases, and 4 bases stayed unmatched. CDR1 and CDR2 from the germline V gene are MNHEY and SVGEGT. This CDR3 reads CASSLGLAGGSTDTQYF. CDR3 bases: TGTGCCAGCAGCCTTGGACTAGCGGGGGGGAGCACAGATACGCAGTATTTT.

This chain links TRBV6-1 with TRBJ2-5; TRBD1 matches at 7 bases. Unmatched junction bases numbered 3, after V lost 1 base and J lost 4 bases. CDR3 length: 14 residues. Per the germline V gene, CDR1 is MNHNS and CDR2 is SASEGT. In nucleotides, the CDR3 is TGTGCCAGCAGTGAAGATACAGGGGCAGAGACCCAGTACTTC. It codes for CASSEDTGAETQYF.